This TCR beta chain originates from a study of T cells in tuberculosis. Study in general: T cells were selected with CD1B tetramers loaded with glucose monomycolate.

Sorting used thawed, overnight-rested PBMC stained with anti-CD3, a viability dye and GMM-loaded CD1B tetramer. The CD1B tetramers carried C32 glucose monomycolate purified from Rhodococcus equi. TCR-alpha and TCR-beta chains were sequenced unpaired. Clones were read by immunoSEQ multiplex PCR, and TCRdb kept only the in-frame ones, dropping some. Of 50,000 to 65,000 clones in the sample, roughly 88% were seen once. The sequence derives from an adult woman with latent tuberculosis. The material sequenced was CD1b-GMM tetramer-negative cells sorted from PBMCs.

CDR3 bases: TGTGCCACCAAGGACAGGGGAGGTCATCAGCCCCAGCATTTT. Encoded protein: CATKDRGGHQPQHF. This sequence joins TRBV10-3 and TRBJ1-5; 9 nucleotides match TRBD1. Per germline, CDR1 ENHRY and CDR2 SYGVKD. The CDR3 runs to 14 residues. With V trimmed by 10 bases and J by 5 bases, 9 bases remained unmatched.